The 27 T cell receptor beta chains given below trace back to one sample, sequenced in a study of T cells in Graves' hyperthyroidism and ophthalmopathy. The source material, RNA transcripts, was used to amplify TCR beta CDR3 regions. HTBI primers drove first-round RT-PCR of the TCR CDR3. TCRdb re-called the multiplex PCR reads with MiXCR, one entry per CDR3 protein. The profile covers 330,000 or so distinct CDR3 sequences, with roughly 20% appearing a single time and about a sixth taken by the ten largest. Sequencing was done on a sample of blood. The receptors were gathered from a woman in her thirties or forties with Graves' ophthalmopathy.

The sample holds many counts of this clonotype. An end of the junction does not agree with germline; a read error may underlie this. The genes are TRBV28 and TRBJ1-2, with 8 bases identical to TRBD1. This CDR3 comprises 15 residues. Germline values: CDR1 MDHEN, CDR2 SYDVKM. Here the CDR3 DNA reads TGTGTCAGCAGTTACCAGGGGGCGCGGGACTATGGCTACACCTTC. Protein: CVSSYQGARDYGYTF.

This chain connects TRBV12-3 or TRBV12-4 to TRBJ2-7, with D perhaps given as TRBD1 or TRBD2 (5 bases each). V dropped 5 bases and J dropped 0 bases, with 11 bases sitting between them. This CDR3 is 14 amino acids long. The CDR3: CASSAGTVSYEQYF. The CDR3 DNA reads as TGTGCCAGCAGTGCCGGGACGGTCTCCTACGAGCAGTACTTC.

The chain has TRBV11-1 and TRBJ1-1, with D possibly matching TRBD1 (5 bases). The CDR3 runs to 16 residues. Trimming removed 0 bases at V and 1 base at J, with 12 bases between. From germline, CDR1 is SGHAT and CDR2 FQDESV (reference sequence). CDR3 coding DNA: TGTGCCAGCAGCTTAGCCTTCCGGGGACGGAACACTGAAGCTTTCTTT. It codes for CASSLAFRGRNTEAFF.

In its sample, this clonotype was seen many times. The chain uses TRBV28 and TRBJ2-7, with D uncertain. Trimming left V 6 bases short and J 3 bases short, with 18 bases between. Germline V gene sequence: CDR1 MDHEN, CDR2 SYDVKM. The CDR3 totals 15 residues. The CDR3 DNA sequence: TGTGCCAGCAGGCCCGGTAGCAAGGAATTCTACGAGCAGTACTTC. This codes for CASRPGSKEFYEQYF.

In this sample, this clonotype turned up many times. The V gene is TRBV30, the J gene TRBJ1-2; TRBD1 might be the D (6 bases). Trimming took 5 bases from V and 2 from J, leaving 9 bases between them. In germline, CDR1 is GTSNPN, CDR2 SVGIG (reference sequence). The CDR3 has 12 residues. The chain's CDR3 is CAWGQINYGYTF. CDR3 sequence (DNA): TGTGCCTGGGGACAGATAAACTATGGCTACACCTTC.

This clonotype has ten or more counts. The chain carries TRBV11-2 and TRBJ2-7; the D is unclear. The CDR3 has 13 residues. Germline V gene sequence: CDR1 SGHAT, CDR2 FQNNGV. Trimming removed 0 bases from V and 3 bases from J, with 6 bases in between. The chain's CDR3 is CASSLEIIYEQYF. Here the CDR3 DNA reads TGTGCCAGCAGCTTAGAGATTATCTACGAGCAGTACTTC.

Ten or more counts support this clonotype. This sequence joins TRBV20-1 and TRBJ2-5, with TRBD2 matching over 8 bases. V was pared by 3 bases and J by 1 base, with 7 bases of the junction left unmatched. CDR1 and CDR2 from the germline V gene are DFQATT and SNEGSKA (reference sequence). The CDR3 has 15 residues. The CDR3 is CSARDAGGSQETQYF. The CDR3 DNA sequence: TGCAGTGCTAGGGATGCGGGAGGAAGCCAAGAGACCCAGTACTTC.

This clonotype was seen more than once but under ten times. The CDR3 nucleotides are TGTGCCAGCACTTTTCCCCCTGGCGAGCAGTTCTTC. Translation: CASTFPPGEQFF. The chain has TRBV12-3 or TRBV12-4 and TRBJ2-1; D is uncertain. Between the trimmed V and J ends, which lost 7 bases and 10 bases, there was a span of 14 bases. The CDR3 runs 12 residues.

This clonotype was seen at least ten times. The chain combines TRBV20-1 with TRBJ1-5; possibly TRBD1 for D (5 bases). Per the germline V gene, CDR1 is DFQATT and CDR2 is SNEGSKA (reference sequence). CDR3 size: 17 residues. Deletions cut 0 bases from V and 6 bases from J, with 21 bases between. CDR3 DNA: TGCAGTGCTAGAGAGAGGAGGGCAGGGCAGATAACTCAGCCCCAGCATTTT. Encoded protein: CSARERRAGQITQPQHF.

This clonotype has at least ten counts. The chain employs TRBV28 and TRBJ1-5, with D unresolved. The germline V gene has CDR1 MDHEN and CDR2 SYDVKM. This CDR3 has 17 residues. V was pared by 7 bases and J by 0 bases, with 19 bases between. The CDR3 nucleotides are TGTGCCAGCACCCCGATGCGGGATTTGAATAGCAATCAGCCCCAGCATTTT. Protein: CASTPMRDLNSNQPQHF.

The CDR3 reads CASSLEIDWYQETQYF. The CDR3 DNA is TGCGCCAGCAGCTTGGAAATAGATTGGTACCAAGAGACCCAGTACTTC. The chain uses TRBV5-1 and TRBJ2-5; D is undetermined. V lost 0 bases and J 0 bases, leaving 12 bases between the germline ends. Germline values: CDR1 SGHRS, CDR2 YFSETQ. This CDR3 region has 16 residues. The full variable domain, completed using reference TRBV5-1 and TRBJ2-5, is KAGVTQTPRYLIKTRGQQVTLSCSPISGHRSVSWYQQTPGQGLQFLFEYFSETQRNKGNFPGRFSGRQFSNSRSEMNVSTLELGDSALYLCASSLEIDWYQETQYFGPGTRLLVL.

A remark on this clonotype: With a much larger clone just one base away, this may be a read error. The V gene is TRBV9, the J gene TRBJ2-5; D is undetermined. The germline CDR1 and CDR2 sequences are SGDLS and YYNGEE. The CDR3 contains 14 residues. The CDR3 DNA sequence: TGTACCAGCAGCGCGTCGGGTGTCCAAGAGACCCAGTACTTC. It is translated as CTSSASGVQETQYF.

The J gene is TRBJ2-7, the V gene TRBV6-4; TRBD2 matches at 9 bases. The junction had 9 bases not matched to a gene; V was cut back by 6 bases and J by 6 bases. This CDR3 is 14 amino acids long. Germline lookup yields CDR1 MRHNA and CDR2 SNTAGT. CDR3 sequence (DNA): TGTGCCAGCAGGGGAGCGGGAGGTGGGTTCGAGCAGTACTTC. Translation gives CASRGAGGGFEQYF.

The chain employs TRBV12-3 or TRBV12-4 and TRBJ1-5; tentative D call: TRBD1 (6 bases). This CDR3 is 16 amino acids long. The ends were cut back, 2 bases at V and 6 bases at J, with 17 bases in the middle. The CDR3 DNA is TGTGCCAGCAGTTTATTCCTCTCGGGGGGGGCTCAGCCCCAGCATTTT. This encodes CASSLFLSGGAQPQHF.

There are many counts of this clonotype. The chain carries TRBV6-2 or TRBV6-3 and TRBJ1-5, with TRBD1 matching 10 bases. The CDR3 is 18 residues long. Germline assignment: CDR1 MNHEY and CDR2 SVGEGT. J was trimmed by 2 bases and V by 2 bases; bases with no gene match: 9. The CDR3 nucleotides read TGTGCCAGCAGTTACGTCCCGGGACAGGGGCGAGGCAATCAGCCCCAGCATTTT. Amino acid sequence: CASSYVPGQGRGNQPQHF.

This clonotype was recorded at least ten times. This chain uses TRBV12-3 or TRBV12-4 with TRBJ1-2; 10 positions agree with TRBD1. The CDR3 is 12 amino acids. The J segment lost 6 bases and the V segment lost 10 bases, leaving 5 bases of the junction unmatched. CDR3 DNA sequence: TGTGCCATCGCGACAGGGGGCCATGGCTACACCTTC. Its translation: CAIATGGHGYTF.

This clonotype was counted ten times or more. V usage is TRBV6-1 and J usage is TRBJ2-7; 8 nucleotides agree with TRBD1. CDR1 is MNHNS and CDR2 is SASEGT in the germline V gene. V lost 5 bases to trimming and J lost 3 bases; unmatched junction nucleotides: 9. The CDR3 length is 15 residues. CDR3 loop: CASSQTWDRSYEQYF. In DNA, the CDR3 is TGTGCCAGCAGTCAAACCTGGGACAGGAGCTACGAGCAGTACTTC.

This clonotype came up many times. As DNA, the CDR3 is TGTGCCTGGAGTGCCCCTCGGGCGAACACCGGGGAGCTGTTTTTT. Its protein product is CAWSAPRANTGELFF. The chain joins TRBV30 to TRBJ2-2; D gene uncertain. Trimming took 1 base from V and 0 from J, leaving 9 bases between them. The CDR3 covers 15 residues. Germline V CDR1 and CDR2: GTSNPN, SVGIG (reference sequence). Variable domain in full (rest from reference TRBV30 and TRBJ2-2): SQTIHQWPATLVQPVGSPLSLECTVEGTSNPNLYWYRQAAGRGLQLLFYSVGIGQISSEVPQNLSASRPQDRQFILSSKKLLLSDSGFYLCAWSAPRANTGELFFGEGSRLTVL.

This clonotype was seen at least ten times. The rearrangement joins TRBV19 to TRBJ1-1; D might be TRBD1 (5 bases). Between the trimmed V and J ends, which lost 4 bases and 5 bases, there was a span of 14 bases. The CDR3 is 14 residues long. CDR1 LNHDA and CDR2 SQIVND come from the germline V gene (reference sequence). The CDR3 DNA follows: TGTGCCAGTAGTACCCTCCCAGGGAGGACTGAAGCTTTCTTT. Residues: CASSTLPGRTEAFF. Looking up the rest from reference TRBV19 and TRBJ1-1 gives the full variable domain: DGGITQSPKYLFRKEGQNVTLSCEQNLNHDAMYWYRQDPGQGLRLIYYSQIVNDFQKGDIAEGYSVSREKKESFPLTVTSAQKNPTAFYLCASSTLPGRTEAFFGQGTRLTVV.

There are many counts of this clonotype. The chain is built from TRBV6-1 and TRBJ2-7; 7 bases line up with TRBD2. This CDR3 has 16 amino acids. CDR1 and CDR2 (germline): MNHNS, SASEGT. The ends lost 8 bases at V and 1 base at J; junction bases unmatched: 14. CDR3 region: CASRLTREIYSYEQYF. The DNA of the CDR3 is TGTGCCAGCCGACTAACGCGGGAGATTTATTCCTACGAGCAGTACTTC.

At least ten counts were recorded for this clonotype. A junction end diverges from the germline sequence, so it may reflect a read error. The CDR3, as DNA: TGTGCCAGCAGCCTAGGGTGGGGCGGTAGCAATCAGCCCCAGCGTTTT. Protein product: CASSLGWGGSNQPQRF. The chain links TRBV6-1 to TRBJ1-5; weak D call: TRBD1 (5 bases). Germline V gene sequence: CDR1 MNHNS, CDR2 SASEGT. This CDR3 is 16 amino acids long.

This clonotype was counted at least ten times. The J gene is TRBJ1-1, the V gene TRBV6-5; no definite D call. Germline V gene sequence: CDR1 MNHEY, CDR2 SVGAGI. V was pared by 2 bases and J by 0 bases, with 10 bases between. The CDR3 contains 15 residues. CDR3 DNA: TGTGCCAGCAGTTACGGGGTCGGGGTGAACACTGAAGCTTTCTTT. Translation: CASSYGVGVNTEAFF.

Ten or more counts support this clonotype. The chain recombines TRBV27 with TRBJ2-7, with D possibly TRBD2 on 5 matching bases. Trimming shortened V by 8 bases and J by 4 bases, and 15 bases separated the two germline ends. From germline, CDR1 is MNHEY and CDR2 SMNVEV (reference sequence). There are 13 residues in the CDR3. The CDR3 loop is CASVGGTPYEQYF. CDR3 nucleotides: TGTGCCAGCGTCGGAGGTACGCCTTACGAGCAGTACTTC.

The gene calls are TRBV20-1 and TRBJ2-7; no reliable D call. CDR3 length equals 15 residues. Germline-derived CDR1 and CDR2 are DFQATT and SNEGSKA (reference sequence). V gave up 6 bases and J gave up 3 bases, with 21 bases separating them. The CDR3 region has the DNA TGCAGTGCGAGAATGGCACAAGGGATGGGCTACGAGCAGTACTTC. This sequence encodes CSARMAQGMGYEQYF.

This clonotype was detected many times. J is TRBJ2-7 and V is TRBV15; 7 nucleotides agree with TRBD1. V trimming: 0 bases; J trimming: 3 bases; junction bases outside the gene matches: 5. Germline-derived CDR1 and CDR2 are LNHNV and YYDKDF (reference sequence). The CDR3 length is 15 residues. The CDR3 DNA reads TGTGCCACCAGCAGAGATCGGGACAGCAGCTACGAGCAGTACTTC. Amino acid sequence: CATSRDRDSSYEQYF.

The chain couples TRBV18 to TRBJ1-2; 8 positions match TRBD1. The CDR3 loop spans 17 amino acids. With 3 bases clipped from V and 2 bases from J, the junction kept 11 bases outside the gene matches. The V gene's germline CDR1 is KGHSH and CDR2 LQKENI. CDR3 in amino acids: CASSPVGQEQGNYGYTF. Written as DNA, the CDR3 is TGTGCCAGCTCACCGGTGGGACAGGAACAAGGGAACTATGGCTACACCTTC. Full variable domain (rest looked up from reference TRBV18 and TRBJ1-2): NAGVMQNPRHLVRRRGQEARLRCSPMKGHSHVYWYRQLPEEGLKFMVYLQKENIIDESGMPKERFSAEFPKEGPSILRIQQVVRGDSAAYFCASSPVGQEQGNYGYTFGSGTRLTVV.

This clonotype was detected many times. This rearrangement joins TRBV28 to TRBJ2-7, with D possibly matching TRBD2 (6 bases). This CDR3 is built from 15 residues. Germline assignment: CDR1 MDHEN and CDR2 SYDVKM. The V end was cut by 7 bases, the J end by 2 bases, with 18 bases between. Here the CDR3 reads CASTTWLRTTYEQYF. CDR3 coding DNA: TGTGCCAGCACAACATGGTTGAGGACTACCTACGAGCAGTACTTC.